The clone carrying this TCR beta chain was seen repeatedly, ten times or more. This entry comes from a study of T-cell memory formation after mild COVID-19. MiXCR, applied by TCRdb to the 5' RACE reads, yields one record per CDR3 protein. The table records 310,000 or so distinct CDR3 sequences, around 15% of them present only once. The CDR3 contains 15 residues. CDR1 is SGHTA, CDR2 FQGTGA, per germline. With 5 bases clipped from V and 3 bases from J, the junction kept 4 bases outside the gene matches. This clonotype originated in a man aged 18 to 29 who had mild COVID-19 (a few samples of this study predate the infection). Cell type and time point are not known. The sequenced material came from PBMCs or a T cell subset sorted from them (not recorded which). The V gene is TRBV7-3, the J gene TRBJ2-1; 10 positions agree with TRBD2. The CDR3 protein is CASSASGGFYNEQFF. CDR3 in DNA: TGTGCCAGCAGCGCTAGCGGGGGTTTCTACAATGAGCAGTTCTTC. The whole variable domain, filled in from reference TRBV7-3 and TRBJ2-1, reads GAGVSQTPSNKVTEKGKYVELRCDPISGHTALYWYRQSLGQGPEFLIYFQGTGAADDSGLPNDRFFAVRPEGSVSTLKIQRTERGDSAVYLCASSASGGFYNEQFFGPGTRLTVL.